These 28 T cell receptor beta chains came from one sample sequenced in a study of blood T cell repertoires in COVID-19. Some clones are missing from TCRdb's copy, which holds only in-frame ones; the method was immunoSEQ multiplex PCR. The table has fewer than 300,000 clones, 75% to 90% seen once; the top ten hold 2% to 3%. Material for sequencing was peripheral blood. All receptors derive from a woman aged 65 to 85 with active or convalescent COVID-19.

The V and J genes are TRBV6-5 and TRBJ2-3; D possibly corresponds to TRBD2 (6 bases). The germline gives CDR1 MNHEY, CDR2 SVGAGI. The CDR3 has 12 amino acids. The V end was cut by 7 bases, the J end by 6 bases, with 11 bases between. The CDR3 coding sequence is TGTGCCAGCAAGGAAGGGAGGGATACGCAGTATTTT. Translated, it gives CASKEGRDTQYF.

The CDR3 region has the DNA TGTGCCAGCTCACCACCAGCGGGGGCCGGGGAGACCCAGTACTTC. It yields the protein CASSPPAGAGETQYF. The rearrangement links TRBV18 to TRBJ2-5; the match to TRBD2 covers 8 bases. V lost 0 bases to trimming and J lost 5 bases; unmatched junction nucleotides: 5. Germline V gives CDR1 KGHSH, CDR2 LQKENI. CDR3 length equals 15 residues.

In this sample, this clone turned up once. The V call is TRBV7-8, the J call TRBJ1-2, with D maybe TRBD1 (5 bases). The V gene lost 5 bases and the J gene lost 2 bases, with 9 bases spanning the gap. Germline values: CDR1 SGHVS, CDR2 FQNEAQ. The CDR3 is made up of 13 amino acids. The CDR3 nucleotides are TGTGCCAGCAGCCGAGACAGAAACTATGGCTACACCTTC. It yields the protein CASSRDRNYGYTF.

This chain joins TRBV11-1 and TRBJ2-1, with 8 bases identical to TRBD1. The V and J ends lost 4 bases and 1 base, in that order; junction bases with no gene match: 3. Per germline, CDR1 SGHAT and CDR2 FQDESV (reference sequence). This CDR3 is 15 amino acids long. The CDR3 nucleotides are TGTGCCAGCAGCTCAGGGGGCTCTTCCTACAATGAGCAGTTCTTC. Protein: CASSSGGSSYNEQFF.

This clone appeared a few times. The V call is TRBV5-6, the J call TRBJ1-6; D possibly corresponds to TRBD1 (6 bases). Germline V CDR1 and CDR2: SGHDT, YYEEEE. V lost 1 base and J lost 9, with 14 bases in between. The CDR3 totals 15 residues. The CDR3 DNA is TGTGCCAGCAGCTTGAAATGGGGGGGCGGTTCACCCCTCCACTTT. Translation: CASSLKWGGGSPLHF.

The rearrangement uses TRBV13 and TRBJ2-5, with 11 bases lining up with TRBD1. V lost 5 bases to trimming and J lost 2 bases; unmatched junction nucleotides: 1. In germline, CDR1 is PRHDT, CDR2 FYEKMQ (reference sequence). The CDR3 is 14 residues long. The CDR3: CASSRDRGQETQYF. For the CDR3, the DNA is TGTGCCAGCAGCCGGGACAGGGGGCAAGAGACCCAGTACTTC.

The V call is TRBV2, the J call TRBJ1-1; 7 bases are a match to TRBD1. The CDR3 covers 14 residues. Germline CDR1 SNHLY, CDR2 FYNNEI. The J segment lost 3 bases and the V segment lost 1 base, leaving 2 bases of the junction unmatched. CDR3 in amino acids: CASSEGQGDTEAFF. The CDR3 DNA reads TGTGCCAGCAGTGAAGGGCAGGGGGACACTGAAGCTTTCTTT.

This clone was seen a few times. The same CDR3 can be traced to other DNA sequences in this sample. The chain uses TRBV3-1 (or the pseudogene TRBV3-2) and TRBJ2-2, with 7 bases fitting TRBD1. The germline CDR1 and CDR2 sequences are LGHDT and YNNKEL (reference sequence). The J segment lost 1 base and the V segment lost 1 base, leaving 0 bases of the junction unmatched. This CDR3 is 15 amino acids long. The CDR3 sequence is CASSQGTGNTGELFF. In nucleotides, the CDR3 is TGTGCCAGCAGCCAAGGGACAGGGAACACCGGGGAGCTGTTTTTT.

This clone was seen once. This chain uses TRBV6-2 or TRBV6-3 with TRBJ2-7; 9 nucleotides match TRBD2. V trimming: 6 bases; J trimming: 2 bases; junction bases outside the gene matches: 11. Germline V gene lookup returns CDR1 MNHEY and CDR2 SVGEGT. CDR3 size: 16 residues. CDR3 DNA sequence: TGTGCCAGCAGCTTCATTCTAGCGGGGCGGACCTACGAGCAGTACTTC. Translated: CASSFILAGRTYEQYF.

This chain links TRBV5-1 with TRBJ2-5; tentative D call: TRBD2 (5 bases). Trimming took off 1 base at V and 1 base at J, with 11 bases between the two ends. The germline V gene encodes CDR1 SGHRS and CDR2 YFSETQ. This CDR3 is 15 amino acids long. The CDR3 is CASSLLRGFQETQYF. CDR3 nucleotides: TGCGCCAGCAGCTTGCTACGGGGATTCCAAGAGACCCAGTACTTC.

The rearrangement links TRBV5-4 to TRBJ1-2; D unresolved. In germline, CDR1 is SGHNT, CDR2 YYREEE (reference sequence). V gave up 4 bases and J gave up 8 bases, with 18 bases separating them. The CDR3 has 14 residues. The CDR3 DNA is TGTGCCAGCAGCCAGTCAGAGGGTACCGGGGGCTACACCTTC. Its protein is CASSQSEGTGGYTF.

J is TRBJ1-4 and V is TRBV5-1; perhaps TRBD1 as D (6 bases). The CDR3 runs to 14 residues. From germline, CDR1 is SGHRS and CDR2 YFSETQ. Trimming took off 2 bases at V and 3 bases at J, with 8 bases between the two ends. The CDR3 coding sequence is TGCGCCAGCAGCTTAGGGGGGGCTAATGAAAAACTGTTTTTT. Translated: CASSLGGANEKLFF. Filled out from reference TRBV5-1 and TRBJ1-4, the complete variable domain reads KAGVTQTPRYLIKTRGQQVTLSCSPISGHRSVSWYQQTPGQGLQFLFEYFSETQRNKGNFPGRFSGRQFSNSRSEMNVSTLELGDSALYLCASSLGGANEKLFFGSGTQLSVL.

This chain joins TRBV6-5 and TRBJ1-5; the match to TRBD1 covers 9 bases. Germline V gene lookup returns CDR1 MNHEY and CDR2 SVGAGI. Trimming at V came to 6 bases and at J to 6 bases, leaving 3 bases not matched to a gene. This CDR3 contains 13 residues. CDR3 bases: TGTGCCAGCAGGGGGGACAGGGCTCAGCCCCAGCATTTT. It yields the protein CASRGDRAQPQHF.

This rearrangement joins TRBV28 to TRBJ1-1; 9 nucleotides line up with TRBD1. Germline values: CDR1 MDHEN, CDR2 SYDVKM. The J segment lost 4 bases and the V segment lost 6 bases, leaving 6 bases of the junction unmatched. CDR3 length: 14 residues. CDR3 coding DNA: TGTGCCAGCAGATGGGGACAGGGCCCCACTGAAGCTTTCTTT. This encodes CASRWGQGPTEAFF.

This clone was observed a single time. The V call is TRBV28, the J call TRBJ1-6; no firm D call. The CDR3 is 12 residues long. Trimming took 5 bases from V and 7 from J, leaving 6 bases between them. The germline V gene encodes CDR1 MDHEN and CDR2 SYDVKM. CDR3 sequence (DNA): TGTGCCAGCAGTCCGCGGAATTCACCCCTCCACTTT. Protein sequence: CASSPRNSPLHF.

This chain uses TRBV5-1 with TRBJ1-4; perhaps TRBD1 as D (5 bases). The germline CDR1 and CDR2 sequences are SGHRS and YFSETQ. The V end lost 4 bases, the J end lost 5 bases, and 12 bases lay between the germline ends. This CDR3 spans 14 amino acids. CDR3 region: CASSGGTGNEKLFF. CDR3 DNA: TGCGCCAGCAGCGGCGGGACGGGAAATGAAAAACTGTTTTTT. The whole variable domain, filled in from reference TRBV5-1 and TRBJ1-4, reads KAGVTQTPRYLIKTRGQQVTLSCSPISGHRSVSWYQQTPGQGLQFLFEYFSETQRNKGNFPGRFSGRQFSNSRSEMNVSTLELGDSALYLCASSGGTGNEKLFFGSGTQLSVL.

The chain carries TRBV4-1 and TRBJ2-5, with a possible D match to TRBD2 (5 bases). The V end was cut by 0 bases, the J end by 5 bases, with 13 bases between. Germline CDR1 is MGHRA and CDR2 is YSYEKL. The CDR3 totals 15 residues. The CDR3 loop reads CASSQDRTLLETQYF. DNA of the CDR3: TGCGCCAGCAGCCAAGATCGGACTCTTCTCGAGACCCAGTACTTC.

This sequence joins TRBV11-2 and TRBJ2-5, with a weak D call TRBD2 (6 bases). The V gene lost 0 bases and the J gene lost 11 bases, with 7 bases spanning the gap. Germline V lookup: CDR1 SGHAT, CDR2 FQNNGV. The CDR3 is made up of 11 amino acids. The chain's CDR3 is CASSLEGRQYF. DNA of the CDR3: TGTGCCAGCAGCTTAGAGGGGAGGCAGTACTTC.

In this sample, this clone turned up once. The chain links TRBV6-5 to TRBJ2-1; D is undetermined. Germline V gives CDR1 MNHEY, CDR2 SVGAGI. The V end was cut by 0 bases, the J end by 3 bases, with 3 bases between. CDR3 length equals 13 residues. The CDR3 bases are TGTGCCAGCAGTTACTCCGGCTACAATGAGCAGTTCTTC. Protein sequence: CASSYSGYNEQFF.

The chain couples TRBV4-2 to TRBJ2-7; D might be TRBD1 (5 bases). The CDR3 runs 13 residues. The germline V gene encodes CDR1 LGHNA and CDR2 YNFKEQ. V lost 1 base to trimming and J lost 3 bases, with 7 bases between them. CDR3 DNA sequence: TGTGCCAGCAGCCAAGCCAGGGACTACGAGCAGTACTTC. It is translated as CASSQARDYEQYF.

The chain links TRBV4-1 to TRBJ2-3; 14 nucleotides line up with TRBD2. The CDR3 runs 18 residues. The V gene's germline CDR1 is MGHRA and CDR2 YSYEKL. Trimming cost V 0 bases and J 4 bases; bases outside gene matches: 6. The CDR3 region has the DNA TGCGCCAGCAGCCAAGATGAGGGACTAGCGGGAGATCCAGATACGCAGTATTTT. Translation: CASSQDEGLAGDPDTQYF.

This chain links TRBV10-3 with TRBJ1-2, with 11 bases lining up with TRBD1. Trimming took 3 bases from V and 6 from J; bases not matched to a gene: 9. CDR1 is ENHRY, CDR2 SYGVKD, per germline. The CDR3 has 16 amino acids. CDR3 bases: TGTGCCATCAGTGAAGGACAGGGGGCGTTGATTCATGGCTACACCTTC. It translates to CAISEGQGALIHGYTF.

V is TRBV4-2 and J is TRBJ1-1, with 10 bases fitting TRBD1. This CDR3 is built from 15 residues. Per the germline V gene, CDR1 is LGHNA and CDR2 is YNFKEQ. J gave up 5 bases and V 0 bases, and 3 bases lay outside the gene matches. CDR3 protein: CASSQDTGQGTEAFF. The CDR3 nucleotides read TGTGCCAGCAGCCAAGACACGGGACAGGGGACTGAAGCTTTCTTT.

This chain uses TRBV18 with TRBJ1-3, with TRBD1 matching 8 bases. J was trimmed by 0 bases and V by 1 base; bases with no gene match: 8. Germline V gene data show CDR1 as KGHSH and CDR2 as LQKENI. The CDR3 has 18 amino acids. This CDR3 reads CASSPRMPGQDSGNTIYF. CDR3 bases: TGTGCCAGCTCACCACGGATGCCGGGACAGGACTCTGGAAACACCATATATTTT.

The count of this clone is one. The V call is TRBV7-9, the J call TRBJ2-3; no clear D. The germline V gene encodes CDR1 SEHNR and CDR2 FQNEAQ (reference sequence). The length of the CDR3 is 16 residues. Trimming shortened V by 1 base and J by 3 bases, and 14 bases separated the two germline ends. Here the CDR3 reads CASSLVLGPATDTQYF. The CDR3 DNA is TGTGCCAGCAGCTTAGTTTTGGGCCCGGCGACAGATACGCAGTATTTT.

The rearrangement links TRBV2 to TRBJ2-3; TRBD1 aligns across 9 bases. J gave up 1 base and V 5 bases, and 10 bases lay outside the gene matches. The CDR3 contains 17 residues. The germline CDR1 and CDR2 sequences are SNHLY and FYNNEI. CDR3 in amino acids: CASSRALRDRGTDTQYF. The CDR3 nucleotides are TGTGCCAGCAGTCGCGCCCTCCGGGACAGGGGCACAGATACGCAGTATTTT.

The rearrangement links TRBV4-2 to TRBJ1-5, with D hard to call. Germline loops: CDR1 LGHNA, CDR2 YNFKEQ. V was shortened by 1 base and J by 0 bases, with 7 bases between the two germline ends. The CDR3 covers 15 residues. The CDR3 nucleotides are TGTGCCAGCAGCCAAGGAGAGATTAGCAATCAGCCCCAGCATTTT. As protein: CASSQGEISNQPQHF.

V usage is TRBV18 and J usage is TRBJ1-3; D unclear. The CDR3 spans 15 residues. CDR1 is KGHSH, CDR2 LQKENI, per germline. V was pared by 3 bases and J by 0 bases, with 9 bases between. Written as DNA, the CDR3 is TGTGCCAGCTCACCCCCAGTAGCCTCTGGAAACACCATATATTTT. This codes for CASSPPVASGNTIYF.